The rows below give T cell receptor beta chains drawn from one sample of a study of CD8 T cells in Susac syndrome. MiXCR was run by TCRdb on the immunoSEQ multiplex PCR reads, yielding one entry per CDR3 protein. The sample consists of some 100,000 distinct CDR3 sequences, 85% to 95% of them appearing once. Sequenced: CD4+ T cells from PBMCs. Source of these receptors: a human donor with multiple sclerosis. Each CDR3 is given with its conserved first and last residue. Each record gives: J gene, clone size, V gene, D gene, CDR3 DNA, CDR3 protein. The D gene is left open where the match is weak. Clone size is given for some rows only: seen once, a few or many times, or a class if the clone is expanded.

TRBJ2-6 | . | TRBV4-1 | . | TGCGCCAGCAGCCAAGATAAGGGCTCGGGGGGCCCTGGGGCCAACGTCCTGACTTTC | CASSQDKGSGGPGANVLTF
TRBJ2-7 | few | TRBV4-3 | . | TGCGCCAGCAGCCAAGATTACGGGGGCTCGACATTCGAGCAGTACTTC | CASSQDYGGSTFEQYF
TRBJ2-5 | . | TRBV27 | . | TGTGCCAGCAGCTCTCATGAGACCCAGTACTTC | CASSSHETQYF
TRBJ2-5 | . | TRBV7-8 | . | TGTGCCAGCAGTTTCCGACGGCACCAAGAGACCCAGTACTTC | CASSFRRHQETQYF
TRBJ1-2 | . | TRBV30 | TRBD1 | TGTGCCTGGAGTAAAGACAGGGAATATGGCTACACCTTC | CAWSKDREYGYTF
TRBJ2-6 | . | TRBV5-6 | . | TGTGCCAGCAGCTTGGAAGTGTACTCTGGGGCCAACGTCCTGACTTTC | CASSLEVYSGANVLTF
TRBJ2-7 | few | TRBV2 | . | TGTGCCAGCAGTACGGGGTACTCCTACGAGCAGTACTTC | CASSTGYSYEQYF
TRBJ1-1 | . | TRBV7-2 | . | TGTGCCAGCAGCTTTGGGTCCTTAGGGGCTTTCTTT | CASSFGSLGAFF
TRBJ1-1 | . | TRBV19 | . | TGTGCCAGTAGTCCGAGCGGGGGGCGCGGGAACACTGAAGCTTTCTTT | CASSPSGGRGNTEAFF
TRBJ2-3 | . | TRBV2 | TRBD2 | TGTGCCAGCAGTGTAGGGAGGGGAGGCACAGATACGCAGTATTTT | CASSVGRGGTDTQYF
TRBJ1-1 | . | TRBV7-3 | TRBD1 | TGTGCCAGCAGCTTAGCAGGGGGCGGCAACACTGAAGCTTTCTTT | CASSLAGGGNTEAFF
TRBJ2-7 | once | TRBV18 | TRBD1 | TGTGCCAGCCGAAATACTGGGACAGGGAGTTACGAGCAGTACTTC | CASRNTGTGSYEQYF
TRBJ1-6 | . | TRBV7-9 | . | TGTGCCAGCAGCTTAGATGGTTTACCCGCTTCACCCCTCCACTTT | CASSLDGLPASPLHF
TRBJ2-2 | . | TRBV2 | TRBD2 | TGTGCCAGCAGTGATCGGACTAGCGGGGCCGGGGAGCTGTTTTTT | CASSDRTSGAGELFF
TRBJ1-2 | . | TRBV27 | . | TGTGCCAGCAGTTTACGAGGGTTAGATCCTAACTATGGCTACACCTTC | CASSLRGLDPNYGYTF
TRBJ1-2 | . | TRBV3-1 | . | TGTGCCAGCAGCCAGCTCTGGCAGGGCAGCGGATATGGCTACACCTTC | CASSQLWQGSGYGYTF
TRBJ2-7 | few | TRBV11-1 | TRBD1 | TGTGCCAGCAGACCTAGGACAGGGGCCTACGAGCAGTACTTC | CASRPRTGAYEQYF
TRBJ1-1 | . | TRBV20-1 | TRBD1 | TGCAGTGCGAGACAGGGGAGTTCCCCTGGAACTGAAGCTTTCTTT | CSARQGSSPGTEAFF
TRBJ1-1 | . | TRBV19 | TRBD1 | TGTGCCAGTCAGGACAGGGCTAACACTGAAGCTTTCTTT | CASQDRANTEAFF
TRBJ2-1 | once | TRBV7-3 | . | TGTGCCAGCAGCCAGAACTACAATGAGCAGTTCTTC | CASSQNYNEQFF
TRBJ1-2 | . | TRBV7-8 | . | TGTGCCAGCAGCTTAGTCTCGGGGGGCGAGTATGGCTACACCTTC | CASSLVSGGEYGYTF
TRBJ1-5 | . | TRBV7-2 | TRBD1 | TGTGCCAGCAGCTTAGGGACAGGGAAGGCCCAGCATTTT | CASSLGTGKAQHF
TRBJ2-7 | once | TRBV4-1 | TRBD2 | TGCGCCAGCAAAGTAGCGGGGGGTTTATATGACGAGCAGTACTTC | CASKVAGGLYDEQYF
TRBJ2-5 | . | TRBV5-6 | TRBD2 | TGTGCCAGCAGCGGGACTAGCAAGTACCAAGAGACCCAGTACTTC | CASSGTSKYQETQYF
TRBJ2-1 | . | TRBV29-1 | . | TGCAGCGGCAAAACGGGACGGGGTAGTGAGCAGTTCTTC | CSGKTGRGSEQFF
TRBJ2-1 | . | TRBV12-3/TRBV12-4 | . | TGTGCCAGCAGTCCCGGACAAGCTTACAATGAGCAGTTCTTC | CASSPGQAYNEQFF
TRBJ2-5 | . | TRBV11-2 | TRBD2 | TGTGCCAGCAGCTCCGCGGGGGGCGAGAAGACCCAGTACTTC | CASSSAGGEKTQYF
TRBJ1-5 | . | TRBV12-3/TRBV12-4 | . | TGTGCCAGCAGTTCGCAGTACAATCAGCCCCAGCATTTT | CASSSQYNQPQHF
TRBJ2-3 | . | TRBV4-1 | TRBD2 | TGCGCCAGCAGCCGAGGAGCGGGGGGGAGCACAGATACGCAGTATTTT | CASSRGAGGSTDTQYF
TRBJ1-2 | . | TRBV19 | . | TGTGCCAGTTCGACCCACCAGGAGTCTTATGGCTACACCTTC | CASSTHQESYGYTF
TRBJ2-3 | . | TRBV5-1 | . | TGCGCCAGCAGCTTGGTTTCGGAGGCAGATACGCAGTATTTT | CASSLVSEADTQYF
TRBJ1-4 | . | TRBV27 | . | TGTGCCAGCAGTTCGTTGGGAGGTCGAGAAAAACTGTTTTTT | CASSSLGGREKLFF
TRBJ2-2 | . | TRBV2 | . | TGTGCCAGCAAGGACCGGTCGAACACCGGGGAGCTGTTTTTT | CASKDRSNTGELFF
TRBJ1-1 | . | TRBV5-6 | . | TGTGCCAGCAGCTTGACAGGTATGAACACTGAAGCTTTCTTT | CASSLTGMNTEAFF
TRBJ2-7 | . | TRBV4-1 | TRBD1 | TGCGCCAGCAGCCCACGACAGGGCCGGGACGAGCGGTACTTC | CASSPRQGRDERYF
TRBJ1-2 | once | TRBV15 | . | TGTGCCACCAGCAGGGGCTCGGGGCGCGGGTATGGCTACACCTTC | CATSRGSGRGYGYTF
TRBJ2-7 | . | TRBV2 | . | TGTGCCAGCAGTGAAGGGGTTCAGGGGCTCTACGAGCAGTACTTC | CASSEGVQGLYEQYF
TRBJ1-1 | . | TRBV18 | . | TGTGCCAGCTCCTACGGGGGGAACACTGAAGCTTTCTTT | CASSYGGNTEAFF
TRBJ1-1 | . | TRBV25-1 | . | TGTGCCAGCAGTGACCCCGCCCGGGCTGGGAAATCAAGGGCTTTCTTT | CASSDPARAGKSRAFF
TRBJ2-3 | . | TRBV4-1 | . | TGCGCCAGCAGCCAAGATCGGGTAGGAGATACGCAGTATTTT | CASSQDRVGDTQYF
TRBJ2-5 | once | TRBV7-2 | . | TGTGCCAGCAGCTTAGGGGGGAAGGGAAAAGAGACCCAGTACTTC | CASSLGGKGKETQYF